This TCR beta chain was sequenced during a study of cytomegalovirus exposure and HLA in healthy donors. Study-wide points: Cytomegalovirus status was reportedly diagnosed by the classifier with high specificity and sensitivity. A link between a missense DCLRE1C variant and TCR beta V- and J-gene trimming emerged from a later analysis. CMV antigen specificity of three CMV-associated chains was confirmed in vitro.

The PCR contained 60 Vbeta and 13 Jbeta primers. The protocol was immunoSEQ multiplex PCR, while the TCRdb copy is restricted to in-frame clones and leaves out a portion. The sample includes about 200,000 clones, around 80% of them seen just once. The V and J ends lost 3 bases and 6 bases respectively, with 8 bases between them. The CDR3 spans 12 residues. Germline CDR1 is PRHDT and CDR2 is FYEKMQ (reference sequence). Only a few counts were recorded for this clone. The antigen is not known. The specimen was PBMCs. The V and J genes are TRBV13 and TRBJ1-2; perhaps TRBD1 as D (5 bases). This clonotype was obtained from a man aged 30-40 years in good health and CMV-seronegative. In nucleotides, the CDR3 is TGTGCCAGCAGCTTTGAAGGGGATGGCTACACCTTC. Amino acids: CASSFEGDGYTF.